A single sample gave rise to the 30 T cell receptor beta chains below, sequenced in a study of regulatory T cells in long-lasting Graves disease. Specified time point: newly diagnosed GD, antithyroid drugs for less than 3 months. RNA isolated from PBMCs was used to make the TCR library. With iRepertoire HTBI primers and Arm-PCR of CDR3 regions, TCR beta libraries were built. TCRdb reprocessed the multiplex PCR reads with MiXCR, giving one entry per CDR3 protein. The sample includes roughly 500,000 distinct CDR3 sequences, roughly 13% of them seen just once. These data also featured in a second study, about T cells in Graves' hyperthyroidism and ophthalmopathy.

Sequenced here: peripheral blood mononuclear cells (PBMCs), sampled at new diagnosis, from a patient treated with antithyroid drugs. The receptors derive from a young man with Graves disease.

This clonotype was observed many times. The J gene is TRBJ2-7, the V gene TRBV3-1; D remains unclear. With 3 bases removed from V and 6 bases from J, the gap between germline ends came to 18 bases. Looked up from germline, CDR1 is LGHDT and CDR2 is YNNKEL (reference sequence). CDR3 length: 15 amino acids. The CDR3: CASSHGITGRGEQYF. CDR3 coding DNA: TGTGCCAGCAGCCACGGTATCACGGGCCGCGGCGAGCAGTACTTC.

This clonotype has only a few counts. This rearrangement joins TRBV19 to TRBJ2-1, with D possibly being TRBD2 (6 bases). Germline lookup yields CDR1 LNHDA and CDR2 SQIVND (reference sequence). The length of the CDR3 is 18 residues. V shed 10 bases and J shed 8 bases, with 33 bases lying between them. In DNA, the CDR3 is TGTGCCACGCCGCATGAAGGGAAGGCTCCCTGGGACTCTTATGAGCAGTTCTTC. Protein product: CATPHEGKAPWDSYEQFF.

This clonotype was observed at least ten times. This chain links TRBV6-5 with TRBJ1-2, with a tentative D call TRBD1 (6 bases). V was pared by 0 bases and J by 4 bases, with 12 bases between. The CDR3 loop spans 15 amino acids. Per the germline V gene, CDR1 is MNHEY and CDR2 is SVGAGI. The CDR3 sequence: CASSYSGGQGYGYTF. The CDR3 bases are TGTGCCAGCAGTTACTCGGGGGGGCAGGGCTATGGCTACACCTTC.

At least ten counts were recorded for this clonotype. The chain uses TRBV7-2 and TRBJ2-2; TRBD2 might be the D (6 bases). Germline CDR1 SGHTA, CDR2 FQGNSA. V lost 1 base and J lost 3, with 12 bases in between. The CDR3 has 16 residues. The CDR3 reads CASSLVLATHTGELFF. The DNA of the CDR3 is TGTGCCAGCAGCTTAGTCCTAGCGACACACACCGGGGAGCTGTTTTTT.

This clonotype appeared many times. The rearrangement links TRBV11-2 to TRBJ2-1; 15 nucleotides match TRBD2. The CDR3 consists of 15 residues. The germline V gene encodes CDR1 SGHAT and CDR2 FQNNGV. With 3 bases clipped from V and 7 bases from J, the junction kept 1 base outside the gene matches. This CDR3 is CASSLGTSGGNEQFF. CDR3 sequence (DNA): TGTGCCAGCAGCTTGGGGACTAGCGGGGGGAATGAGCAGTTCTTC.

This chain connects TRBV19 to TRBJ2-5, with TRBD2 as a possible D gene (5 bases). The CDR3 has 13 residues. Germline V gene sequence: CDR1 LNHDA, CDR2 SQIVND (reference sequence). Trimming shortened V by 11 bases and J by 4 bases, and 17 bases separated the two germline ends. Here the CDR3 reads CASSRGQAETQYF. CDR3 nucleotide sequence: TGTGCCTCGAGCCGAGGGCAGGCAGAGACCCAGTACTTC.

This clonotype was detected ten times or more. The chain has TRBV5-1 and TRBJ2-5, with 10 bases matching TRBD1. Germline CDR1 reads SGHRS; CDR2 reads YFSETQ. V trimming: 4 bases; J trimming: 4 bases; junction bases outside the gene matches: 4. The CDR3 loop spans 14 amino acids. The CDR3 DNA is TGCGCCAGCAGCATGACAGGGGGCTCAGAGACCCAGTACTTC. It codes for CASSMTGGSETQYF.

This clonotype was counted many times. CDR3 bases: TGTGCCTGGAGCGCCGGGACAGGGCTTACCGGGGAGCTGTTTTTT. This codes for CAWSAGTGLTGELFF. The gene calls are TRBV30 and TRBJ2-2; 9 bases map to TRBD1. Germline V gives CDR1 GTSNPN, CDR2 SVGIG (reference sequence). This CDR3 is built from 15 residues. Germline trimming cut 3 bases from V and 5 bases from J; bases unmatched to any gene: 7. Drawing the rest from reference TRBV30 and TRBJ2-2, the complete variable domain is SQTIHQWPATLVQPVGSPLSLECTVEGTSNPNLYWYRQAAGRGLQLLFYSVGIGQISSEVPQNLSASRPQDRQFILSSKKLLLSDSGFYLCAWSAGTGLTGELFFGEGSRLTVL.

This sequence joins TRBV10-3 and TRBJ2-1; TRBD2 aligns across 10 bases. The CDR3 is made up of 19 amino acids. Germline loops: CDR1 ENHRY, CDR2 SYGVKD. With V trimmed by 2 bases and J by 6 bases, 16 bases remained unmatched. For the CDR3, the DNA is TGTGCCATCAGTGAGACATCACTAGCGGGGACCTTACCTGGCAATGAGCAGTTCTTC. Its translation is CAISETSLAGTLPGNEQFF.

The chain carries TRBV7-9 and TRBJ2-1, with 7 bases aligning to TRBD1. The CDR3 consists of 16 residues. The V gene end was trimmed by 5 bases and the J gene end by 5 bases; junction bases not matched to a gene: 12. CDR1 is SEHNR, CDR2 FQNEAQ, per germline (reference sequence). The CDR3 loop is CASSRFGTVENNEQFF. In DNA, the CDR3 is TGTGCCAGCAGCCGCTTCGGGACAGTGGAGAACAATGAGCAGTTCTTC.

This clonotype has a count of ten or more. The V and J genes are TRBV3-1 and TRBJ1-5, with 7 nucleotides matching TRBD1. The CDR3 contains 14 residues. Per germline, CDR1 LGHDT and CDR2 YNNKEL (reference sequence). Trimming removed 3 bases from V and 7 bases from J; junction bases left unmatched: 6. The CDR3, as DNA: TGTGCCAGCAGCCATGTAGGGGGCGACCAGCCCCAGCATTTT. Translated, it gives CASSHVGGDQPQHF. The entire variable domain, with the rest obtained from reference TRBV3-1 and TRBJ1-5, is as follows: DTAVSQTPKYLVTQMGNDKSIKCEQNLGHDTMYWYKQDSKKFLKIMFSYNNKELIINETVPNRFSPKSPDKAHLNLHINSLELGDSAVYFCASSHVGGDQPQHFGDGTRLSIL.

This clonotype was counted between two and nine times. CDR3 nucleotide sequence: TGTGCCAGCAGCTTGTTGGTCAGGGGGTCTACCTACGAGCAGTACTTC. Residues: CASSLLVRGSTYEQYF. The gene calls are TRBV5-6 and TRBJ2-7; 7 positions match TRBD1. With 1 base clipped from V and 2 bases from J, the junction kept 9 bases outside the gene matches. CDR3 length: 16 amino acids. Germline V lookup: CDR1 SGHDT, CDR2 YYEEEE.

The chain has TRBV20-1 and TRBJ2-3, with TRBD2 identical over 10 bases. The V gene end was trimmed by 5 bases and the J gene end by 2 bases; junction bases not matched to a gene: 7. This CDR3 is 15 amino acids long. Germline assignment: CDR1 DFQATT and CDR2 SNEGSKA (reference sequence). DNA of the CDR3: TGCAGTGCTCGCCGGACTAGCGGTCCCACAGATACGCAGTATTTT. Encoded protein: CSARRTSGPTDTQYF.

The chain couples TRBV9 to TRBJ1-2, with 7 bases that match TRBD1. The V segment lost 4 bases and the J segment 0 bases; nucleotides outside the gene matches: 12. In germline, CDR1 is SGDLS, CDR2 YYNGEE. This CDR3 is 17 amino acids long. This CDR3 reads CASSNRDSNSANYGYTF. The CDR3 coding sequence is TGTGCCAGCAGCAATCGGGACAGCAACTCAGCTAACTATGGCTACACCTTC.

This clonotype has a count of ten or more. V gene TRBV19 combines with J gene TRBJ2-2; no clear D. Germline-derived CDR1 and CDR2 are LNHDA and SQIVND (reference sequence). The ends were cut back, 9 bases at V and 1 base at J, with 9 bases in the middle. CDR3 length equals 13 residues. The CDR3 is CASRPRNTGELFF. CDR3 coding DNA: TGTGCCAGCCGGCCGAGGAACACCGGGGAGCTGTTTTTT. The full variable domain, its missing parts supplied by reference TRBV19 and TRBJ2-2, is DGGITQSPKYLFRKEGQNVTLSCEQNLNHDAMYWYRQDPGQGLRLIYYSQIVNDFQKGDIAEGYSVSREKKESFPLTVTSAQKNPTAFYLCASRPRNTGELFFGEGSRLTVL.

CDR3: CASSYSGLAGSQETQYF. The CDR3 DNA is TGTGCCAGCAGTTACTCGGGGCTAGCGGGAAGTCAGGAGACCCAGTACTTC. The chain joins TRBV6-6 to TRBJ2-5; 9 bases map to TRBD2. The CDR3 consists of 17 residues. The V segment lost 0 bases and the J segment 5 bases; nucleotides outside the gene matches: 10. Germline lookup yields CDR1 MNHNY and CDR2 SVGAGI (reference sequence).

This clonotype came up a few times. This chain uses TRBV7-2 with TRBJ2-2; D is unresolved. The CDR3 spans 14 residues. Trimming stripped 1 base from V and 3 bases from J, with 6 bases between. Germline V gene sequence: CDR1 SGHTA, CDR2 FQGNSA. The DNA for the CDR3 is TGTGCCAGCAGCTTAGAAAGAGACACCGGGGAGCTGTTTTTT. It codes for CASSLERDTGELFF.

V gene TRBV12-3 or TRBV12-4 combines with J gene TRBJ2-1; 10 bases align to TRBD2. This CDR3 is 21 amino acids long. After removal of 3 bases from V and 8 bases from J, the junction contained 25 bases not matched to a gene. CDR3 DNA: TGTGCCAGCAGTTTTATAGACAGGGTCCAGCGGGAGGGCCTATTGCAGGATGAGCAGTTCTTC. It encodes CASSFIDRVQREGLLQDEQFF.

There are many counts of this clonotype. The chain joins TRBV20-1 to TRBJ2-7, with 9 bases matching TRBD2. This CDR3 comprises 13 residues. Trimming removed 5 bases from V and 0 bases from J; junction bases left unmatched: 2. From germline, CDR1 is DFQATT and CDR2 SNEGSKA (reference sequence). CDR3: CSAPSGTSYEQYF. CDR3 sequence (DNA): TGCAGTGCTCCTAGCGGGACCTCCTACGAGCAGTACTTC.

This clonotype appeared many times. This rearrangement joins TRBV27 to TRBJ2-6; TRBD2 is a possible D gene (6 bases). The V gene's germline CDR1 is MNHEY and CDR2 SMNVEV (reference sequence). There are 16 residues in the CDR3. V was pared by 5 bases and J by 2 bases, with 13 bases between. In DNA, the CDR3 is TGTGCCAGCAGTCTGAGGAGGGGCGCTGGGGCCAACGTCCTGACTTTC. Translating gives CASSLRRGAGANVLTF. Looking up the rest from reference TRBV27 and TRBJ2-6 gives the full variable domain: EAQVTQNPRYLITVTGKKLTVTCSQNMNHEYMSWYRQDPGLGLRQIYYSMNVEVTDKGDVPEGYKVSRKEKRNFPLILESPSPNQTSLYFCASSLRRGAGANVLTFGAGSRLTVL.

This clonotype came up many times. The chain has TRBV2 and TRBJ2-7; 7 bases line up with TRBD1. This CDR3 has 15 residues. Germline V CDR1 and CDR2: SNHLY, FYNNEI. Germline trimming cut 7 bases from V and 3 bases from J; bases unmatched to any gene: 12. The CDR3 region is CASTVSGTVYYEQYF. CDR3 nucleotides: TGTGCCAGCACGGTTTCCGGGACAGTCTACTACGAGCAGTACTTC.

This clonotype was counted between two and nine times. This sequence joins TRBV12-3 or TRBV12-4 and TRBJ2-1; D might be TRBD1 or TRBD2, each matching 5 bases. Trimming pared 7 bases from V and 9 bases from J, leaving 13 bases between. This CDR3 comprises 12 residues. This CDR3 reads CASTMGVGEQFF. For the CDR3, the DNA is TGTGCCAGCACTATGGGGGTTGGTGAGCAGTTCTTC.

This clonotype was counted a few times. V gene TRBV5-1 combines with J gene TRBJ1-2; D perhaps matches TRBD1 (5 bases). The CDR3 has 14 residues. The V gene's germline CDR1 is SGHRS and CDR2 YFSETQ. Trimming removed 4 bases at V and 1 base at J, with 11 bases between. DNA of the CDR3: TGCGCCAGCAGCAAATTAGACAGTAACTATGGCTACACCTTC. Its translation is CASSKLDSNYGYTF. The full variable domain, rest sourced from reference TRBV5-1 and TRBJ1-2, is KAGVTQTPRYLIKTRGQQVTLSCSPISGHRSVSWYQQTPGQGLQFLFEYFSETQRNKGNFPGRFSGRQFSNSRSEMNVSTLELGDSALYLCASSKLDSNYGYTFGSGTRLTVV.

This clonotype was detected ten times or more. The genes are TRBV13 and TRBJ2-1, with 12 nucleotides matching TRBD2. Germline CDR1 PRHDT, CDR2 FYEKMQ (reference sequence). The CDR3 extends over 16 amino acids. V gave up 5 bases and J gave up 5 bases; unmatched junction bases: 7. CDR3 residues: CASSPLTSGSHNEQFF. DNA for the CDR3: TGTGCCAGCAGCCCCCTGACTAGCGGGAGCCACAATGAGCAGTTCTTC.

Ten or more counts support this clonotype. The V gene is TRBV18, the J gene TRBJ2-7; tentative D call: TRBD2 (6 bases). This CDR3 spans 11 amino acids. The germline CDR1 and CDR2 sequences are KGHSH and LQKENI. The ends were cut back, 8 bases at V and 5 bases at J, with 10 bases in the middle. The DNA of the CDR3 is TGTGCCAGCCGGGACTCTCACGAGCAGTACTTC. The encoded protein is CASRDSHEQYF.

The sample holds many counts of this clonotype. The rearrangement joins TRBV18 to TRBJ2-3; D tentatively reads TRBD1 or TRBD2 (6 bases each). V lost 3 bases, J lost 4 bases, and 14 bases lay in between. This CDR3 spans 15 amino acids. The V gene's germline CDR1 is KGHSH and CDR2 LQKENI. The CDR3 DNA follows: TGTGCCAGCTCACCGACGGGGGCTGGTGCAGATACGCAGTATTTT. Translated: CASSPTGAGADTQYF.

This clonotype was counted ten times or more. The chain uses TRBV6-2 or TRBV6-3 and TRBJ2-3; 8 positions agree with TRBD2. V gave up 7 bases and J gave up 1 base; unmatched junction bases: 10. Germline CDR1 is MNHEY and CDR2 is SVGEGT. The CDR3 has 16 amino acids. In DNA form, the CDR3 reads TGTGCCAGCAAGAGCGTGGCTAGCGGGCGCACAGATACGCAGTATTTT. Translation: CASKSVASGRTDTQYF.

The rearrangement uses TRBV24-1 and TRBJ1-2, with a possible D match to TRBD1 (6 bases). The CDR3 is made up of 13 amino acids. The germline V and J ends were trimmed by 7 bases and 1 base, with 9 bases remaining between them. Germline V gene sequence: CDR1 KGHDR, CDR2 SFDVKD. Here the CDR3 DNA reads TGTGCCACCAGCTCGGACAGTAACTATGGCTACACCTTC. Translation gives CATSSDSNYGYTF.

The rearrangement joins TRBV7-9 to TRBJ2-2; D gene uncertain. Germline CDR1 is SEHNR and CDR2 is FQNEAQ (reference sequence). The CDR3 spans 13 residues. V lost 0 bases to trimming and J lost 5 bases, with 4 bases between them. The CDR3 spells CASSLARTGELFF. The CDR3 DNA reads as TGTGCCAGCAGCTTAGCGCGAACCGGGGAGCTGTTTTTT.

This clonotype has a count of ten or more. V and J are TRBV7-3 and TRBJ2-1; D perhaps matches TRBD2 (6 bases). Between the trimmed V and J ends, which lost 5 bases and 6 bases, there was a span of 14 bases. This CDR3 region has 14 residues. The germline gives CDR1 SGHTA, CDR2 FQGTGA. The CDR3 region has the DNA TGTGCCAGCAGCCCTACCGGGACTGGCAATGAGCAGTTCTTC. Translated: CASSPTGTGNEQFF.